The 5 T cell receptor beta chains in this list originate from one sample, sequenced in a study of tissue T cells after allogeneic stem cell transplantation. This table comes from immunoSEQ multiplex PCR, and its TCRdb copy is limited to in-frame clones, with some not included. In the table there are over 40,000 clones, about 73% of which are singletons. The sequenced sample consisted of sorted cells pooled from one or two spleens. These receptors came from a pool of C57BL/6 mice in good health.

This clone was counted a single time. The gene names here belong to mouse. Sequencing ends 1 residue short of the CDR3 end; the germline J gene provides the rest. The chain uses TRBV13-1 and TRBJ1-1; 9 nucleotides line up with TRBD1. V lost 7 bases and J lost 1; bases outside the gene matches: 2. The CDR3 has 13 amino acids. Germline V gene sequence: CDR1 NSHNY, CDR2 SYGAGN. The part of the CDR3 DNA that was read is TGTGCCAGCTCGGGACAGGGAAACACAGAAGTCTTC. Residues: CASSGQGNTEVF. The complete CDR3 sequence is CASSGQGNTEVFF.

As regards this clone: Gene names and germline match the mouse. The CDR3 loop is CASSRTGEDSDYTF. Partial CDR3 DNA: TGTGCCAGCTCTCGGACAGGGGAGGACTCCGACTACACC. The chain is built from TRBV12-2 and TRBJ1-2, with TRBD1 matching over 9 bases. The sequenced fragment ends 1 residue before the CDR3 boundary, so the rest is inferred from the germline J gene. The junction had 3 bases not matched to a gene; V was cut back by 2 bases and J by 3 bases. The germline gives CDR1 SGHLS, CDR2 HYDKME. The CDR3 is 14 amino acids.

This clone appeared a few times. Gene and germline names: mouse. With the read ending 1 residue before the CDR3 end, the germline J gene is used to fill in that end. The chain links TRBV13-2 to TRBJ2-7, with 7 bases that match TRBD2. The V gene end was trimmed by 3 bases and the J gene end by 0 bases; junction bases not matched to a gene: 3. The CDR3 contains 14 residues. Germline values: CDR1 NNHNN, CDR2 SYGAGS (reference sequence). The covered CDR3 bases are TGTGCCAGCGGTGCTGGGGGTAGCTCCTATGAACAGTAC. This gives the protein CASGAGGSSYEQY. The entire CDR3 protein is CASGAGGSSYEQYF.

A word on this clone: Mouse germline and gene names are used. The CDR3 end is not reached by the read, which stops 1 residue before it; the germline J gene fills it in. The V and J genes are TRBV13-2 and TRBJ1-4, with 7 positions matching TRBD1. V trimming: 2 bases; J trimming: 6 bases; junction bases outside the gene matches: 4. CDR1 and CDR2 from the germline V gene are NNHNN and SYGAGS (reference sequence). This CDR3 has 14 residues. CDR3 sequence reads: CASGEPGGDERLFF. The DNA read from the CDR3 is TGTGCCAGCGGTGAGCCAGGGGGGGACGAAAGATTATTT.

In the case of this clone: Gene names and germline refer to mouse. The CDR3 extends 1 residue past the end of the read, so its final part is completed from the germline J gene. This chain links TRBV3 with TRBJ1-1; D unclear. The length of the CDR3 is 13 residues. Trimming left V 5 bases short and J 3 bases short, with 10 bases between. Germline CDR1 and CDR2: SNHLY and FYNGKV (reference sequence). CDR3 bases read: TGTGCCAGCAGCCTACAGTGGGACACAGAAGTCTTC. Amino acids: CASSLQWDTEVF. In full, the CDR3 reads CASSLQWDTEVFF.